Below, one T cell receptor beta chain is given with its context. Many counts were recorded for this clonotype. Its antigen remains undetermined. No base quality values were provided; no much bigger clone lies one nucleotide off. This specimen belongs to a study of patients and donors after allogeneic stem cell transplantation (dated by TCRdb to 2020 to 2022). The germline V gene provides CDR1 SGHRS and CDR2 YFSETQ. Trimming takes 0 bases from V and 3 bases from J, and the germline ends sit 6 bases apart. Reading from cysteine to phenylalanine, the CDR3 counts 14 amino acids. Only the CDR3 DNA stays, 42 bases, in frame from base 1. Library method: RT-PCR. Sequencing used a NextSeq 550. TCRdb reworked the public reads: Q25 trimming with fastp, MiXCR clone assembly, productive beta chains retained. Every CDR3 protein is listed once, alongside the most common genes and DNA of its rows. Recorded for this sample are over 350,000 distinct CDR3 sequences; more than 15% of them occurred a single time. The top ten clonotypes cover 6% to 8% of the sample.

The sequence joins TRBV5-1 to TRBJ1-4; possibly the D gene is TRBD1, per 5 matching bases. The receptor was derived from a human donor who was either an allogeneic HSCT recipient or a stem cell or donor lymphocyte infusion donor (not recorded which). It is not recorded whose cells these are; they may come from a transplant donor. Sequenced: blood, either unsorted or a sorted T cell fraction (not recorded which). The CDR3 protein sequence reads: CASSLEQANEKLFF. The DNA sequence follows: TGCGCCAGCAGCTTGGAACAGGCTAATGAAAAACTGTTTTTT.